This T cell receptor beta chain was captured in a study of blood T cell repertoires in COVID-19. Overall study: COVID-19 samples from acute and convalescent phases originated in the United States, Italy and Spain.

This CDR3 comprises 17 residues. In germline, CDR1 is SNHLY, CDR2 FYNNEI. The ends lost 6 bases at V and 5 bases at J; junction bases unmatched: 17. Repertoires were generated with immunoSEQ multiplex PCR, while TCRdb's copy carries only in-frame clones and drops some. Of roughly 230,000 clones listed, about 86% are singletons. The chain joins TRBV2 to TRBJ2-5, with 8 bases aligning to TRBD2. The receptor was isolated from a man aged 50 to 59 with active or convalescent COVID-19. The material sequenced was peripheral blood. In DNA form, the CDR3 reads TGTGCCAGCAGCCAGAAGGGACGGGGGGGACGAAAGGAGACCCAGTACTTC. Its translation is CASSQKGRGGRKETQYF.